The sequence of this T cell receptor beta chain was determined in a study of blood T cells in healthy people across ages. Overall study results and limits: Donor CMV status was unknown, possibly confounding expanded clonotype changes.

Remarks on this clonotype: Antigen: not known. The junction departs from the called germline gene at one end, perhaps through a read error.

Combining a sample-barcoded 5' primer with a J-beta primer mix, a second PCR ran for roughly 7 to 12 cycles. MiXCR, run by TCRdb on the 5' RACE reads, gives a single entry per CDR3 protein. The sample consists of 1.5 million to 2 million distinct CDR3 sequences, roughly 27% of them appearing once. The germline V gene has CDR1 DFQATT and CDR2 SNEGSKA (reference sequence). This CDR3 is built from 17 residues. The receptor's source is a woman in her 30s in good health. The rearrangement links TRBV20-1 to TRBJ1-4; no reliable D call. Input material: blood. The CDR3 DNA reads TGCAGTGCTAGAGATGATACGGGTTTCGGCACTAATGAAAAACGGTTTTTT. Translation: CSARDDTGFGTNEKRFF.